This is a list of T cell receptor beta chains from one sample in a study of blood T cells in healthy people across ages. One entry per CDR3 protein, called by TCRdb with MiXCR from the 5' RACE reads. The sample comprises under 1,000,000 distinct CDR3 sequences, around 34% of which are singletons, and under 15% rests with the top ten. Sequencing used blood. These receptors were collected from a man in his late teens or twenties in good health. The CDR3 runs from the conserved cysteine through the conserved F or W. The D gene is left open where the match is weak. Not all rows give a size; the values are once, few, many and, for expanded clones, a class.

size,length,D,J,V,CDR3,DNA
NA,12,NA,TRBJ2-7,TRBV10-3,CATPLDLYEQYF,TGTGCCACACCCCTGGACCTTTACGAGCAGTACTTC
NA,14,NA,TRBJ1-1,TRBV27,CASSLFSLGTEAFF,TGTGCCAGCAGTTTATTCAGCTTGGGCACTGAAGCTTTCTTT
NA,15,NA,TRBJ2-3,TRBV7-9,CASSFRGMSTDTQYF,TGTGCCAGCAGCTTTCGGGGGATGAGCACAGATACGCAGTATTTT
few,16,TRBD1,TRBJ1-1,TRBV6-5,CASSSSTTGAYTEAFF,TGTGCCAGCAGTTCATCCACCACAGGGGCCTACACTGAAGCTTTCTTT
NA,13,NA,TRBJ2-5,TRBV5-4,CASAIKGKETQYF,TGTGCCAGCGCCATTAAAGGGAAAGAGACCCAGTACTTC
few,17,NA,TRBJ2-1,TRBV5-1,CASSLGADGGSYNEQFF,TGCGCCAGCAGCTTGGGGGCGGATGGGGGGTCCTACAATGAGCAGTTCTTC
NA,16,NA,TRBJ2-1,TRBV2,CASSDALDAHYNEQFF,TGTGCCAGCAGTGACGCCCTCGATGCGCACTACAATGAGCAGTTCTTC
NA,16,NA,TRBJ1-2,TRBV7-9,CASSIGAADANYGYTF,TGTGCCAGCAGCATTGGGGCAGCTGATGCTAACTATGGCTACACCTTC
few,15,TRBD2,TRBJ2-3,TRBV6-5,CASSPLPGGGDTQYF,TGTGCCAGCAGTCCACTGCCGGGGGGTGGAGATACGCAGTATTTT
NA,17,NA,TRBJ1-1,TRBV12-3/TRBV12-4,CASSRDPRTDMNTEAFF,TGTGCCAGCAGTCGAGACCCCCGGACAGATATGAACACTGAAGCTTTCTTT
many,13,TRBD1,TRBJ1-2,TRBV18,CASSPQGAYGYTF,TGTGCCAGCTCGCCACAGGGGGCCTATGGCTACACCTTC
NA,14,TRBD1,TRBJ2-1,TRBV29-1,CSSQTTGKYNEQFF,TGCAGCTCCCAAACGACAGGGAAATACAATGAGCAGTTCTTC
NA,14,NA,TRBJ2-2,TRBV7-2,CASSYPRDTGELFF,TGTGCCAGCAGCTACCCCAGAGACACCGGGGAGCTGTTTTTT
many,14,TRBD1,TRBJ2-1,TRBV29-1,CSVRDREVRNEQFF,TGCAGCGTACGGGACAGGGAGGTACGCAATGAGCAGTTCTTC
many,13,NA,TRBJ2-5,TRBV12-3/TRBV12-4,CASSRLEEETQYF,TGTGCCAGCAGTCGCCTGGAAGAAGAGACCCAGTACTTC
few,14,NA,TRBJ2-1,TRBV7-9,CASSVVLGHSEQFF,TGTGCCAGCAGCGTAGTATTGGGCCACAGTGAGCAGTTCTTC
NA,13,NA,TRBJ2-5,TRBV4-1,CASSQPLGNEQYF,TGCGCCAGCAGCCAACCCCTGGGCAATGAGCAGTACTTC
NA,15,NA,TRBJ2-5,TRBV10-3,CAITRDGTEQETQYF,TGTGCCATCACTCGAGACGGCACGGAACAAGAGACCCAGTACTTC
NA,11,NA,TRBJ1-1,TRBV20-1,CSAHRFTEAFF,TGCAGTGCTCACAGGTTTACTGAAGCTTTCTTT
many,19,TRBD2,TRBJ2-1,TRBV29-1,CSAEQPLTMWLRGNNEQFF,TGCAGCGCCGAACAACCTCTTACGATGTGGCTGCGGGGGAACAATGAGCAGTTCTTC
NA,16,NA,TRBJ1-4,TRBV7-8,CANSLARTLPNEKLFF,TGTGCCAACAGCTTAGCGAGGACCCTCCCTAATGAAAAACTGTTTTTT
few,15,NA,TRBJ2-7,TRBV9,CASTLGPQSSYEQYF,TGTGCCAGCACCCTCGGGCCTCAGAGCTCCTACGAGCAGTACTTC
many,15,TRBD1,TRBJ1-2,TRBV3-1,CASSQGGQGNYGYTF,TGTGCCAGCAGCCAAGGGGGACAGGGTAACTATGGCTACACCTTC
NA,15,NA,TRBJ1-2,TRBV5-1,CASSSTGYTNYGYTF,TGCGCCAGCAGCTCAACAGGGTACACAAACTATGGCTACACCTTC
few,14,NA,TRBJ2-7,TRBV19,CASSRDPRQSEQYF,TGTGCCAGTAGTAGGGACCCCCGACAATCCGAGCAGTACTTC
NA,14,NA,TRBJ1-1,TRBV7-2,CASSLDGGRGEAFF,TGTGCCAGCAGCTTAGATGGGGGCAGGGGTGAAGCTTTCTTT
NA,15,TRBD1,TRBJ2-3,TRBV6-4,CASSDGTGGTDTQYF,TGTGCCAGCAGTGACGGGACAGGGGGCACAGATACGCAGTATTTT
NA,15,TRBD1,TRBJ2-5,TRBV12-3/TRBV12-4,CAGSRGQGRGETQYF,TGTGCCGGCTCCCGTGGACAGGGAAGAGGGGAGACCCAGTACTTC
many,16,TRBD1,TRBJ1-4,TRBV7-9,CASSYGTGGLNEKLFF,TGTGCCAGCAGCTACGGGACAGGGGGCCTTAATGAAAAACTGTTTTTT
NA,16,TRBD2,TRBJ2-5,TRBV7-9,CASSVSPGLDPNEQYF,TGTGCCAGCAGCGTCTCACCGGGACTAGATCCCAATGAGCAGTACTTC
many,13,NA,TRBJ2-7,TRBV12-3/TRBV12-4,CASSRGYGYEQYF,TGTGCCAGCAGTAGGGGATACGGCTACGAGCAGTACTTC
NA,16,NA,TRBJ2-1,TRBV20-1,CSARSGGASVYNEQFF,TGCAGTGCTAGAAGTGGGGGGGCCTCGGTCTACAATGAGCAGTTCTTC
NA,18,TRBD1,TRBJ2-2,TRBV4-3,CASSQPGTGGRKTGELFF,TGCGCCAGCAGCCAACCAGGGACAGGGGGCCGAAAAACCGGGGAGCTGTTTTTT
NA,15,TRBD2,TRBJ2-7,TRBV7-9,CASSPRGGVGNEQYF,TGTGCCAGCAGCCCGCGGGGGGGAGTTGGCAATGAGCAGTACTTC
NA,14,NA,TRBJ2-1,TRBV27,CASKGIGAYKEQFF,TGTGCCAGCAAAGGAATCGGGGCTTACAAGGAGCAGTTCTTC
many,14,NA,TRBJ2-3,TRBV12-3/TRBV12-4,CASSLVQFTDTQYF,TGTGCCAGCAGTTTAGTACAATTCACAGATACGCAGTATTTT
many,11,NA,TRBJ2-5,TRBV7-9,CASSVKETQYF,TGTGCCAGCAGCGTCAAAGAGACCCAGTACTTC
few,16,TRBD1,TRBJ2-1,TRBV4-1,CASSRHRDRAWNEQFF,TGCGCCAGCAGCCGACACCGGGACAGGGCGTGGAATGAGCAGTTCTTC
few,14,NA,TRBJ1-2,TRBV12-3/TRBV12-4,CASSLVRTGYGYTF,TGTGCCAGCAGTTTAGTCCGGACCGGTTATGGCTACACCTTC
NA,12,NA,TRBJ1-2,TRBV7-2,CASSPASYGYTF,TGTGCCAGCAGCCCAGCCTCCTATGGCTACACCTTC